The clone carrying this T cell receptor beta chain is deemed medium-sized. The target antigen is unknown. These data come from a study of CD8 T cells in ankylosing spondylitis. Findings of the study overall: Characteristic, it appeared, of ankylosing spondylitis blood was a TCR beta motif of fewer than 10 highly homologous variants. A subset of motif variants has previously been described in the synovial fluid and blood of reactive arthritis.

The V and J ends lost 3 bases and 3 bases respectively, with 9 bases between them. The CDR3 sequence is 13 residues long. CDR1 is SGDLS, CDR2 YYNGEE, per germline. TCRdb re-analysed the 5' RACE reads in MiXCR, keeping a single row per CDR3 protein. The sample includes about 8,600 distinct CDR3 sequences, 3.9% seen only once; the top ten take roughly a tenth. This TCR was recovered from a female donor with ankylosing spondylitis or in good health (not recorded which). The chain recombines TRBV9 with TRBJ1-1; D may be TRBD1 (6 bases). The sample taken for sequencing was blood, either unsorted or a sorted T cell fraction (not recorded which). The DNA of the CDR3 is TGTGCCAGCAGCGCAGGGGACTACACTGAAGCTTTCTTT. It yields the protein CASSAGDYTEAFF.